The following is a TCR beta chain sequence with its context. The repertoire was sequenced with immunoSEQ multiplex PCR; TCRdb's copy has only in-frame clones and lacks some. Among over 90,000 clones listed, roughly four fifths were seen once. CDR1 and CDR2 (germline): MGHDK, SYGVNS. Trimming removed 1 base from V and 8 bases from J, with 12 bases in between. The CDR3 spans 15 residues. The data originate from a study of blood T cell repertoires in COVID-19. The clonotype originates from a middle-aged man with active or convalescent COVID-19. The sample consisted of peripheral blood. The chain recombines TRBV25-1 with TRBJ1-6; tentatively, D is TRBD1 (6 bases). CDR3 sequence reads: CASSELGRGDSPLHF. CDR3 coding DNA: TGTGCCAGCAGTGAATTGGGCAGGGGTGATTCACCCCTCCACTTT.